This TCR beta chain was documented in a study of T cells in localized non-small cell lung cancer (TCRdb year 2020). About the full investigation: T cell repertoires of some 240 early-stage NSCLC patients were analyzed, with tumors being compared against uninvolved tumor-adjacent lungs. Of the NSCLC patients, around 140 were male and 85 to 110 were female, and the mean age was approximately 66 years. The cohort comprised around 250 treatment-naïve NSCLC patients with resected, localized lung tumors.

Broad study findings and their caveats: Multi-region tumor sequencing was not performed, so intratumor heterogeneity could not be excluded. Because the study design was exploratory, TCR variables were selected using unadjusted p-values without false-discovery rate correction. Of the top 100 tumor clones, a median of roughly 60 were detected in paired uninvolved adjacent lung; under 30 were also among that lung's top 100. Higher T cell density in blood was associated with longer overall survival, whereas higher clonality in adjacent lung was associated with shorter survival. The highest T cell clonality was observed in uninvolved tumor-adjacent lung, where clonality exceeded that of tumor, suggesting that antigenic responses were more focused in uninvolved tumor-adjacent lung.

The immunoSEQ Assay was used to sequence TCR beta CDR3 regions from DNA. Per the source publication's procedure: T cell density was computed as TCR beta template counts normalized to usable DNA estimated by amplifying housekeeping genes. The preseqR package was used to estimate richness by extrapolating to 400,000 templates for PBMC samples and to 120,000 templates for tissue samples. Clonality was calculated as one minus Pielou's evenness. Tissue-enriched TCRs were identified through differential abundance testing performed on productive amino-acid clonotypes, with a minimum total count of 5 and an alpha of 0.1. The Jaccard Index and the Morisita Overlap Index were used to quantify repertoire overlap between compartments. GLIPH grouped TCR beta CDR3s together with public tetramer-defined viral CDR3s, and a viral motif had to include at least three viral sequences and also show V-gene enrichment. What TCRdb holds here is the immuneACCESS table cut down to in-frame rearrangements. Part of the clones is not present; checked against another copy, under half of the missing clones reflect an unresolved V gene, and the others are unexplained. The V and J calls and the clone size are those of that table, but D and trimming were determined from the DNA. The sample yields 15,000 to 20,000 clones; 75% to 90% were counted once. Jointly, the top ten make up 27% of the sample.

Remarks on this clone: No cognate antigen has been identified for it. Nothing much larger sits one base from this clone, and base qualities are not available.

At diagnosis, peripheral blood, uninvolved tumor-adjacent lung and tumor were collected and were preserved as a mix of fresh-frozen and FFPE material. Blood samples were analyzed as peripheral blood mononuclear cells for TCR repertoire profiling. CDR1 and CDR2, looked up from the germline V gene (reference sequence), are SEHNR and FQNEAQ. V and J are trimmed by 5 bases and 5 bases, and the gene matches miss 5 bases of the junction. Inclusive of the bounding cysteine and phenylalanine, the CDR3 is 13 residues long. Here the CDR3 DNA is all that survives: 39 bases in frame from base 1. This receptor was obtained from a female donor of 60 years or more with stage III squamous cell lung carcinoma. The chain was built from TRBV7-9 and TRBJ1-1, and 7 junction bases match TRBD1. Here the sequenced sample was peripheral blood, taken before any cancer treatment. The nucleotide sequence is TGTGCCAGCAGCCTTGGGACAGTGACTGAAGCTTTCTTT. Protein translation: CASSLGTVTEAFF.